This T cell receptor (beta chain) is drawn from a study of blood T cell repertoires in COVID-19. The overall study: Acute-phase and convalescent COVID-19 samples originated in the United States, Italy and Spain. Nucleic acid was either cDNA or gDNA, and it came from T cells, B-cell-depleted T cells, or PBMCs.

Patients of the Seattle cohort, enrolled during active infection, were followed longitudinally. The CDR3 sequence is 12 residues long. Germline-derived CDR1 and CDR2 are SGHTA and FQGNSA. Authors' data handling: Reference gene primer amplification in the assay estimated nucleated cell counts. The method was immunoSEQ multiplex PCR; TCRdb's version includes in-frame clones alone and lacks a portion of them. V and J calls and clone size are copied from that table; D and trimming were computed from the DNA. The table lists 150,000 or so clones, around 91% of them singletons, with under 15% in the top ten. For this clone: One end of the junction is discordant with germline, which a read error may explain.

V is TRBV7-2 and J is TRBJ1-4, with D uncertain. Sequenced material: peripheral blood. This TCR was recovered from a man aged 18 to 35 with COVID-19, enrolled during active disease. The CDR3 bases are TGTGCCAGCGGAGGGTGGGATGAAAAACTGCTTTTT. Translating it yields CASGGWDEKLLF.